This T cell receptor beta chain appears in the sequencing data of a study of T cell repertoires in aging, cancer and after chemotherapy. Rearranged V-D-J TRB sequences were amplified with a mixed TRB-A/B primer pool. TCRdb reanalysed the multiplex PCR reads using MiXCR and keeps one entry per CDR3 protein. Of about 3,300 distinct CDR3 sequences in the sample, about a fifth were seen once. Peripheral blood genomic DNA, not sorted cells or RNA, was the template. V was clipped by 5 bases and J by 2 bases, with 10 bases between them. The CDR3 has 13 amino acids. Germline V CDR1 and CDR2: SQVTM, ANQGSEA. This clonotype is medium-sized within its sample.

The chain joins TRBV29-1 to TRBJ1-3; D possibly corresponds to TRBD1 (5 bases). This clonotype was obtained from a human donor with a blood cancer. The specimen was blood. The CDR3 is CSVQGNTGNTIYF. As DNA, the CDR3 is TGCAGCGTTCAGGGAAATACTGGAAACACCATATATTTT.